This T cell receptor (beta chain) appears in the sequencing data of a study of cytomegalovirus exposure and HLA in healthy donors. General study results and limits: Reports credit the classifier with highly specific, highly sensitive diagnosis of cytomegalovirus status.

The CDR3 is 13 amino acids. Germline V lookup: CDR1 LNHNV, CDR2 YYDKDF (reference sequence). Deletions cut 2 bases from V and 0 bases from J, with 5 bases between. In the PCR, 60 Vbeta and 13 Jbeta primers were used. Profiled with immunoSEQ multiplex PCR; TCRdb holds only in-frame clones, not every one. This table holds about 190,000 clones, 78% found once. As to this clone: The target antigen is unknown.

This clonotype was obtained from a woman aged 25-40 years in good health and CMV-seropositive. Sequencing used PBMCs. The gene calls are TRBV15 and TRBJ2-7; D is uncertain. The CDR3 nucleotides read TGTGCCACCAGCAGACTTATCTCCTACGAGCAGTACTTC. This translates into CATSRLISYEQYF.